This TCR beta chain was documented in a study of CD4+ T cells in melanoma. Study conclusions and caveats: Diverse differentiation states were reported for melanoma neoantigen-specific CD4+ T cells. CD8+ T cell, macrophage and B cell function reportedly correlated with neoantigen-specific CD4+ T cells.

Comment on this clone: The antigen remains undetermined.

Libraries were prepared by immunoSEQ multiplex PCR; TCRdb keeps only in-frame clonotypes and omits some of them. Of about 6,900 clones in the sample, around 68% are singletons; the top ten hold around 23%. The sequence was collected from a human donor with melanoma. Material for sequencing was cells from a culture (not recorded whether cultured in vitro).

The CDR3 here is CASSLNSRQETQYF. Written as DNA, the CDR3 is TGTGCCAGCAGCCTAAATAGCCGCCAAGAGACCCAGTACTTC. The gene calls are TRBV3-1 (or the pseudogene TRBV3-2) and TRBJ2-5, with no clear D. Germline V lookup: CDR1 LGHDT, CDR2 YNNKEL (reference sequence). The V gene lost 4 bases and the J gene lost 1 base, with 10 bases spanning the gap. This CDR3 spans 14 amino acids.